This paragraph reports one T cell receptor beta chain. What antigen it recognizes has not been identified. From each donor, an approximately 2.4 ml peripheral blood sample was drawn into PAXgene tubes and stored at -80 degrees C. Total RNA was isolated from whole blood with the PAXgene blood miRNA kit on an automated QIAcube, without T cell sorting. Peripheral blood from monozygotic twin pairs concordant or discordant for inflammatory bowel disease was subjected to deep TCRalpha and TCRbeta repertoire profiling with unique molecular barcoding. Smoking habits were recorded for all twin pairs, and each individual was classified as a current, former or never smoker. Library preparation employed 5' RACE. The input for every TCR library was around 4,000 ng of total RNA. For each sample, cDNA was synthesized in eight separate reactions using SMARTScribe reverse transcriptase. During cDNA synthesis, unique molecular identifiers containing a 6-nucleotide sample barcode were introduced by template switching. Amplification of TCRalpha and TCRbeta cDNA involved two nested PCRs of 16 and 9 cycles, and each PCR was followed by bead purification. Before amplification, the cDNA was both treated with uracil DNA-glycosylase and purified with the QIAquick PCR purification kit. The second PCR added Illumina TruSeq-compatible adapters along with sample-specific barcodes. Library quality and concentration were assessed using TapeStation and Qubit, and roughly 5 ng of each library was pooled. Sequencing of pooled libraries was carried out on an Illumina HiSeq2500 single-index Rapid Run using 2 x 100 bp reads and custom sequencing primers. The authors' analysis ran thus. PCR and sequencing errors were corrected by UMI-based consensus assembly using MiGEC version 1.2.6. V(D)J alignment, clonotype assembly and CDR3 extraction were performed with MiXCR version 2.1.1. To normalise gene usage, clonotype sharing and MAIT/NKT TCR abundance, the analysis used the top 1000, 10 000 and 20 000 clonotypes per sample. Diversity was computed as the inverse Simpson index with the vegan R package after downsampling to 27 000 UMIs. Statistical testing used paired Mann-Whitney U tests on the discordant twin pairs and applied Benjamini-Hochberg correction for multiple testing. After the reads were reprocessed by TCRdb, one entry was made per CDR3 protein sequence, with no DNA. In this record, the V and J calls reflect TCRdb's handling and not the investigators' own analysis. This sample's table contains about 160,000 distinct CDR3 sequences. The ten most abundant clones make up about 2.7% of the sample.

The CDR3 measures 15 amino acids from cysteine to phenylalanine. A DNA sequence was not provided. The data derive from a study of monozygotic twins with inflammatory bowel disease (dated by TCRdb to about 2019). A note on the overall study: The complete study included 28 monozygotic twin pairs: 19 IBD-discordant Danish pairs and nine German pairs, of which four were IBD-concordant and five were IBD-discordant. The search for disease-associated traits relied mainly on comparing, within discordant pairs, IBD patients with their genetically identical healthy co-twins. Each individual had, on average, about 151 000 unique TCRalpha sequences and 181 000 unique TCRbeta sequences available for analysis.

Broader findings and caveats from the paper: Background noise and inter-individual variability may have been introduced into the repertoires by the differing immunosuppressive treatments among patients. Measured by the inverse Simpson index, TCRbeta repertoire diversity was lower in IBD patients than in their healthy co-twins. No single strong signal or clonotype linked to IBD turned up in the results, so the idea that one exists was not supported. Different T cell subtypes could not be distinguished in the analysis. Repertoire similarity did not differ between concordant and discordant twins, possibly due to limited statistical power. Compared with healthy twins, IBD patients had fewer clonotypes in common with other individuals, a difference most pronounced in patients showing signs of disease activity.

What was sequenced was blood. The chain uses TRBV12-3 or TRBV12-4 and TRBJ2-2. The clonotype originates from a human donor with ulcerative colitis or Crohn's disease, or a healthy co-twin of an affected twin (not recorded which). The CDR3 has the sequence CASSQAGRDTGELFF.